Sequencing of this T cell receptor (beta chain) was carried out in a study of vaccination and CD4 T cells after COVID-19. CDR1 KGHDR and CDR2 SFDVKD come from the germline V gene. The trim removed 5 bases at V and 3 bases at J, leaving 3 bases unmatched. The CDR3 sequence is 16 residues long. This clonotype was seen more than once but under ten times. Its matching antigen is unknown. Cultured CD4+ T cell DNA was sequenced using the Oncomine TCR Beta short-read assay. From the PCR reads, TCRdb called clonotypes with MiXCR, one entry per CDR3 protein. The sample has some 10,000 distinct CDR3 sequences, roughly a fifth seen once; the top ten hold more than 9%. Treatment noted: approximately nine-day PBMC culture with coronavirus spike peptide pools or control peptides (ViraFEST assay). Once peptide pools had expanded antigen-specific T cells, ViraFEST sequenced TCRs.

Sequenced material: CD4+ T cells from blood, cultured in vitro, taken after SARS-CoV-2 vaccination. The receptor's source is a human donor who had recovered from COVID-19. V is TRBV24-1 and J is TRBJ2-5, with TRBD2 matching over 15 bases. This chain's CDR3 is CATSAGLAGGKETQYF. DNA for the CDR3: TGTGCCACCAGTGCCGGACTAGCGGGAGGGAAAGAGACCCAGTACTTC.